This TCR beta chain was sequenced during a study of blood T cell repertoires in COVID-19 (dated by TCRdb to the early 2020s). At the level of the whole study: The collaborator samples originated in the United States, Italy and Spain and spanned the acute and convalescent phases of COVID-19. The dataset comprised deeply sampled blood TCRbeta repertoires from subjects exposed to, actively infected with, or recovered from COVID-19. Samples came from the ongoing ImmuneRACE study (first 160 participants) plus 1,254 subjects from 6 global collaborators. The repertoires were released in a freely available public database intended as a resource for research on the immune response to SARS-CoV-2. Where HLA class I and class II types were available, the types were taken from metadata supplied by the sample provider, not from assay-based typing. The material from the prospective study consisted of cDNA or gDNA derived from T cells, B-cell-depleted T cells, or PBMCs. A de-identified subject ID, COVID-19 status, age in years and sex were almost always included in the sample metadata.

Worth noting for this clone: Its antigen is unknown. No clone much larger than this one lies a single base away; base qualities are absent.

A distance of 14 bases separates the germline ends of V and J, which lose 0 bases and 8 bases respectively. CDR1 and CDR2 are drawn from the germline V gene: MNHEY, SVGAGI. The CDR3 contains 16 residues, cysteine and phenylalanine counted. The DNA shown is the 48-base CDR3, in frame from base 1. Samples from volunteer blood donors who had recovered from COVID-19 were contributed by a second Seattle source. Whole blood was collected in K2EDTA tubes by collaborating institutions according to the institutions' own protocols. For TCRbeta analysis, collaborators shipped samples as frozen whole blood, isolated PBMCs, or DNA extracted from either of those sample types. Overall study outcomes, separate from this receptor: Clinical and demographic metadata were provided uncurated, with the amount varying by source and participant.

The immunoSEQ Assay, a bias-controlled multiplex PCR, was used to amplify TCRbeta CDR3 regions from genomic DNA. Processing in the source paper ran as follows. Within the assay, amplification of reference gene primers was used to estimate how many nucleated cells each sample contained. Sequence reads were collapsed and filtered to measure the absolute abundance of every unique TCRbeta CDR3 rearrangement. Productive Simpson clonality was computed per sample as the square root of Simpson's diversity index over productive rearrangements. The clones in this table, taken by TCRdb from immuneACCESS, are in-frame only. Not every clone is retained; where verified, under half of the shortfall comes from an unresolved V gene, and the cause of the rest is unknown. V, J and clone size are those of that table, while D and trimming were read from the DNA. The sample profile shows 220,000 or so clones; approximately 88% of them were found once. The leading ten clones occupy 6.5% of the sample.

The sequence joins TRBV6-5 to TRBJ1-6, with the D gene not confidently named. The sequence came from a man aged 55 to 70 who had recovered from COVID-19. The sequencing input was peripheral blood. The nucleotide sequence is TGTGCCAGCAGTTACTCATATCTTTTCGGGGATTCACCCCTCCACTTT. This gives the protein CASSYSYLFGDSPLHF.